This TCR beta chain came from a study of OX40 agonist ivuxolimab in advanced cancers. This clone appeared once. No antigen is known for it. Its ends do not fully match the called genes, so a read error is possible. Produced via immunoSEQ multiplex PCR; TCRdb's table is partial and in-frame only. The sample has approximately 21,000 clones; 84% are singletons. Study-wide results and caveats: Patients who responded partially at 0.1-3.0 mg/kg showed clonal expansion ranking among the lowest.

The sequence was collected from an adult with an advanced solid tumor such as melanoma, head and neck, liver or kidney cancer. Sequencing was performed on CD4+ or CD8+ T cells sorted from blood, taken in a trial of the OX40 agonist ivuxolimab.

The CDR3 reads CASSPGPMNTEAFF. CDR3 DNA: TGTGCTAGCAGCCCTGGCCCAATGAACACTGAAGCTTTCTTT. The genes are TRBV7-7 and TRBJ1-1; D gene ambiguous. This CDR3 is built from 14 residues. Germline V lookup: CDR1 SSHAT, CDR2 FNYEAQ (reference sequence).